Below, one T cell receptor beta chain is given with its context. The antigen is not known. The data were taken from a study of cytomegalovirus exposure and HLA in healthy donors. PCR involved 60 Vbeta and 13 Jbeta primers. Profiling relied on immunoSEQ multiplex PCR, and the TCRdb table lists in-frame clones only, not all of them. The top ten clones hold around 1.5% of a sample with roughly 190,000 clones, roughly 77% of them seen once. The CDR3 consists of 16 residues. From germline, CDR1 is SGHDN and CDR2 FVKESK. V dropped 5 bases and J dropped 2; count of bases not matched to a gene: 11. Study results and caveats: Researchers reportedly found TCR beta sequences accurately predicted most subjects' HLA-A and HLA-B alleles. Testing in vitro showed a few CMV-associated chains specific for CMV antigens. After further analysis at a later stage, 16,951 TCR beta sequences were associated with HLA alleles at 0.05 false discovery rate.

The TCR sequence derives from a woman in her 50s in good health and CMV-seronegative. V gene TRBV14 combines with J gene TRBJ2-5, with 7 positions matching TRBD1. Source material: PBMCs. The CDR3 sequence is CASSSRRDRRQETQYF. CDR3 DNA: TGTGCCAGCAGCTCCCGCCGGGACAGAAGACAAGAGACCCAGTACTTC.